This T cell receptor (beta chain) was sequenced during a study of radiation and T cells in renal cell carcinoma. Time point noted: blood 2 weeks post-SBRT. Treatment of the sample: 15 Gy SBRT to primary tumor, nephrectomy 4 weeks later. Data came from immunoSEQ multiplex PCR; TCRdb stores just in-frame clones and leaves some out. This table holds around 76,000 clones, around 80% found once. The CDR3 contains 15 residues. Germline-derived CDR1 and CDR2 are MNHEY and SVGAGI. J was trimmed by 0 bases and V by 5 bases; bases with no gene match: 4. The receptor was derived from a man aged 55 to 70 with renal cell carcinoma. This chain uses TRBV6-5 with TRBJ2-7, with 10 positions matching TRBD1. The sample in question was blood, obtained from a patient whose treatment included radiotherapy and nephrectomy. The CDR3 protein is CASSRRDRGSYEQYF. The CDR3 DNA follows: TGTGCCAGCAGTCGTCGGGACAGGGGCTCCTACGAGCAGTACTTC.